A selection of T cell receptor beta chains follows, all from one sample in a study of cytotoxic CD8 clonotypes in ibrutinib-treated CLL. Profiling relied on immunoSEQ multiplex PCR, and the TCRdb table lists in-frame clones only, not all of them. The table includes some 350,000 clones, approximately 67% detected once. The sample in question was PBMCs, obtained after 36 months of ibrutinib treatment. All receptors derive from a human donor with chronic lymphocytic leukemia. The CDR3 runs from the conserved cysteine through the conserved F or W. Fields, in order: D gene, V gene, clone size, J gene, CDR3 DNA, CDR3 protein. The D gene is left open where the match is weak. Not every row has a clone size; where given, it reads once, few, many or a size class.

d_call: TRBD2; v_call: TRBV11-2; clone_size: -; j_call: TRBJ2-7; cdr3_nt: TGTGCCAGCAGCTTTTCGCCGGGACTAGACTTGTTCTACGAGCAGTACTTC; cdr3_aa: CASSFSPGLDLFYEQYF
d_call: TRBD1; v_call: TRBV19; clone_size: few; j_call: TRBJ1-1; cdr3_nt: TGTGCCATTTCCCAGACAGGGGTAAGCGCTGAAGCTTTCTTT; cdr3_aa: CAISQTGVSAEAFF
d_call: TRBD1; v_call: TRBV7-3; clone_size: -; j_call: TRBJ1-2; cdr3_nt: TGTGCCAGCAGCCACACAGGGGTCGATGGCTACACCTTC; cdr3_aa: CASSHTGVDGYTF
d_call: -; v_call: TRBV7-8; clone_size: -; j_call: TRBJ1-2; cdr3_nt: TGTGCCAGCAGTCAGAATGGCTACACCTTC; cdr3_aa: CASSQNGYTF
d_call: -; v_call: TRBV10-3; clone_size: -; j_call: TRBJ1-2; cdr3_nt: TGTGCCATCAGTGAGATGACAGGAGGGTATGGCTACACCTTC; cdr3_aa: CAISEMTGGYGYTF
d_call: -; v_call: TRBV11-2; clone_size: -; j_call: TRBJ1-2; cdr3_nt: TGTGCCAGCAGCCATCTCACGGGTAATGGCTACACCTTC; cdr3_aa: CASSHLTGNGYTF
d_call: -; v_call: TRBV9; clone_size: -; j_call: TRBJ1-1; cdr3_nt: TGTGCCAGCAGCGTACCGACAAACACTGAAGCTTTCTTT; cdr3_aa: CASSVPTNTEAFF
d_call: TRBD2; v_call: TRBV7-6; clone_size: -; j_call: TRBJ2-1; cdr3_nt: TGTGCCAGCAGCTTAGGACGTAAACTAGCGGGAGGGTTTGAGCAGTTCTTC; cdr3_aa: CASSLGRKLAGGFEQFF
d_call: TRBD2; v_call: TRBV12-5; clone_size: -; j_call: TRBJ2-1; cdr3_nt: TGTGCTAGTGGTTTCCCCGGACTAGCGGGGTCGAATGAGCAGTTCTTC; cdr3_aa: CASGFPGLAGSNEQFF
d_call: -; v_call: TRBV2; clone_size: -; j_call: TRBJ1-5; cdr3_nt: TGTGCCAGCAGTGACCTCAGAAATAGCAATCAGCCCCAGCATTTT; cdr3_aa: CASSDLRNSNQPQHF
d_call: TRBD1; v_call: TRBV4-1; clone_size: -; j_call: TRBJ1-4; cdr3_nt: TGCGCCAGCAGCCACGGACAGGGGAGAAATGAAAAACTGTTTTTT; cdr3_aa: CASSHGQGRNEKLFF
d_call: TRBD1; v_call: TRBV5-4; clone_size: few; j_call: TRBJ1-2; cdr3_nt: TGTGCCAGCAGCTTTACAGGGGTCGATGGCTACACCTTC; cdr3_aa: CASSFTGVDGYTF
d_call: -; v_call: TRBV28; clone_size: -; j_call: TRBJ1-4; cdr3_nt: TGTGCCAGCAGTTCCCCCCGAACTAATGAAAAACTGTTTTTT; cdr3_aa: CASSSPRTNEKLFF
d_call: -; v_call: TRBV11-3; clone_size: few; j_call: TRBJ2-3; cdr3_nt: TGTGCCAGCAGCTTGGGACCGAGCACAGATACGCAGTATTTT; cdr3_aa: CASSLGPSTDTQYF
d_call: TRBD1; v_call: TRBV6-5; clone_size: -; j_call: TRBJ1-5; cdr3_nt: TGTGCCAGCAGTTACGAACAGGGGGACCAGCCCCAGCATTTT; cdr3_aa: CASSYEQGDQPQHF
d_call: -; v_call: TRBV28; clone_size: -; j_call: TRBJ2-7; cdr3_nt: TGTGCCAGCAGTTTACTGGCCCCAGGCCCCCAGAACTACGAGCAGTACTTC; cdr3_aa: CASSLLAPGPQNYEQYF
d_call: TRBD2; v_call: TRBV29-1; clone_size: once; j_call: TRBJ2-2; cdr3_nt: TGCAGCGTTGGCGGGACTAGCGCGAACACCGGGGAGCTGTTTTTT; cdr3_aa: CSVGGTSANTGELFF